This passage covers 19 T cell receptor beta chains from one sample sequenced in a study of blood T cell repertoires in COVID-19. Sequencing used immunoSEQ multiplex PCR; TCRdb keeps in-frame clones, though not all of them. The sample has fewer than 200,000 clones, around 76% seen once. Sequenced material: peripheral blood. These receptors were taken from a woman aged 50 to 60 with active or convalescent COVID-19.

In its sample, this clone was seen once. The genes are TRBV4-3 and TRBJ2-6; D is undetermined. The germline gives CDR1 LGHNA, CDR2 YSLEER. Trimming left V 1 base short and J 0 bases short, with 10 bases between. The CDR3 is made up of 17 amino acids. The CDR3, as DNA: TGCGCCAGCAGCCAAGTCTTCGGGTCCTCTGGGGCCAACGTCCTGACTTTC. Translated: CASSQVFGSSGANVLTF.

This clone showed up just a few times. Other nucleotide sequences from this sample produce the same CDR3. The CDR3 DNA sequence: TGCGCCAGCAGCTTGGCCGGGGGTTACACTGAAGCTTTCTTT. Translating it yields CASSLAGGYTEAFF. The chain has TRBV5-1 and TRBJ1-1; weak D call: TRBD1 (5 bases). In germline, CDR1 is SGHRS, CDR2 YFSETQ. CDR3 size: 14 residues. The germline V and J ends were trimmed by 0 bases and 3 bases, with 9 bases remaining between them.

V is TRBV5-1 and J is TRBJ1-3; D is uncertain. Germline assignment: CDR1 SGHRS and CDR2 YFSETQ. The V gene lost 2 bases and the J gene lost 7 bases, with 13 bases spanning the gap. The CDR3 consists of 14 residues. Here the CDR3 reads CASSLTGFGNTIYF. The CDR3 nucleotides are TGCGCCAGCAGCTTAACGGGGTTCGGCAACACCATATATTTT.

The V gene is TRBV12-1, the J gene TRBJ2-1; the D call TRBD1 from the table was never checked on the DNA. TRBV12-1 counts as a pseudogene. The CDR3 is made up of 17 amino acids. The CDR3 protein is CASSFAHRASSYNEQFF. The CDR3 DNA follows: TGTGCCAGCAGCTTTGCCCACAGGGCAAGCTCCTACAATGAGCAGTTCTTC.

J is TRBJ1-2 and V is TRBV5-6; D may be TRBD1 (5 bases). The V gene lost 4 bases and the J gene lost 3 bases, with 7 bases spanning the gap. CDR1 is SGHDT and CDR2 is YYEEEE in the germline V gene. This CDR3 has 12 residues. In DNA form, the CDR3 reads TGTGCCAGCAGCGTGACAGACTATGGCTACACCTTC. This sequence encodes CASSVTDYGYTF.

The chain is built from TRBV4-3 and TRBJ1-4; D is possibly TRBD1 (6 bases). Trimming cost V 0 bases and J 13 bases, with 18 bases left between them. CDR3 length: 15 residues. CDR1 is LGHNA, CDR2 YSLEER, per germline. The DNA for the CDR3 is TGCGCCAGCAGCCAAGATCGTAACCAGGGGATGGGACTGTTTTTT. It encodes CASSQDRNQGMGLFF.

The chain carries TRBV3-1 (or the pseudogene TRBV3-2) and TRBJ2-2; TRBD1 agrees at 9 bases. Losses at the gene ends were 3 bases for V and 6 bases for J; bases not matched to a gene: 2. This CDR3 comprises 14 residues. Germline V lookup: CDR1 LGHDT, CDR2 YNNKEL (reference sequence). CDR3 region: CASSHHRGPGELFF. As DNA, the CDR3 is TGTGCCAGCAGCCACCACAGGGGGCCCGGGGAGCTGTTTTTT.

The CDR3 here is CASSLPGVYNEQFF. CDR3 sequence (DNA): TGCGCCAGCAGTCTCCCGGGGGTCTACAATGAGCAGTTCTTC. The chain has TRBV5-1 and TRBJ2-1; TRBD2 is a possible D gene (6 bases). The CDR3 covers 14 residues. V dropped 5 bases and J dropped 3 bases, with 12 bases sitting between them. Germline loops: CDR1 SGHRS, CDR2 YFSETQ.

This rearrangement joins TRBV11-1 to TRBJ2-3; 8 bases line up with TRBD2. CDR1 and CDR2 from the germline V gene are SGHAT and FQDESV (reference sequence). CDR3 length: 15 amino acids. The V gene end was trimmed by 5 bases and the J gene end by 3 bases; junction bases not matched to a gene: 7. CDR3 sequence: CASSGSGSRTDTQYF. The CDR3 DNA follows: TGTGCCAGCAGCGGGAGCGGGAGTCGAACAGATACGCAGTATTTT. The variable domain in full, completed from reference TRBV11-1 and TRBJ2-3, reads EAEVAQSPRYKITEKSQAVAFWCDPISGHATLYWYRQILGQGPELLVQFQDESVVDDSQLPKDRFSAERLKGVDSTLKIQPAELGDSAMYLCASSGSGSRTDTQYFGPGTRLTVL.

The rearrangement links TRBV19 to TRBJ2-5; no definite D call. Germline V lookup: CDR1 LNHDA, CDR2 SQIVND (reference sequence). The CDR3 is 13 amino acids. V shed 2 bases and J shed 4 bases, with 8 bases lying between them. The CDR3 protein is CASSIIFRETQYF. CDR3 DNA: TGTGCCAGTAGTATAATCTTTCGAGAGACCCAGTACTTC.

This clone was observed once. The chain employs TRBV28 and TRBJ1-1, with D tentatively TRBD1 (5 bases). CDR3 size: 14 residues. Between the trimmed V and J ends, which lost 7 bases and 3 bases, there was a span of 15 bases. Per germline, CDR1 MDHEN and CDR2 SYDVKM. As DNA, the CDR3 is TGTGCCAGCAACCAAGCGGGGGAACACACTGAAGCTTTCTTT. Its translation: CASNQAGEHTEAFF.

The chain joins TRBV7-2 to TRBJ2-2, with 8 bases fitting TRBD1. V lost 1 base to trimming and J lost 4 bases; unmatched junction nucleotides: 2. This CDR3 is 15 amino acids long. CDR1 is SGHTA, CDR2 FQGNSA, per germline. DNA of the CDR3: TGTGCCAGCAGCTTAGGGACAGGGACCACCGGGGAGCTGTTTTTT. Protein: CASSLGTGTTGELFF.

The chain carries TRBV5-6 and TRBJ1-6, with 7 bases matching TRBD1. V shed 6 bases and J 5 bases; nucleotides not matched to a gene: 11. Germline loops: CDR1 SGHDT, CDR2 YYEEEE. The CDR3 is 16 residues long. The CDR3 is CASKGQGGLNNSPLHF. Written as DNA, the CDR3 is TGTGCCAGCAAGGGGCAAGGGGGCCTTAATAATTCACCCCTCCACTTT.

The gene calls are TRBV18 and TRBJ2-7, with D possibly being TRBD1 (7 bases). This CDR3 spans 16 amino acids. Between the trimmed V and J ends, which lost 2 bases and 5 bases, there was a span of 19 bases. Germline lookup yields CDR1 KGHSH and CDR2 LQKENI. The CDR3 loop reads CASSPLGLEGADEQYF. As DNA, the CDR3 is TGTGCCAGCTCACCATTGGGTCTGGAGGGGGCGGACGAGCAGTACTTC.

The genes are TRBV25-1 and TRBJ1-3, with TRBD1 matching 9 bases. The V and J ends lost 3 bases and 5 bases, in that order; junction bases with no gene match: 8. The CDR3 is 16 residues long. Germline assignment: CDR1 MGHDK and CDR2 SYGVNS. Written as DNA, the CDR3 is TGTGCCAGCAGTGATAAAAGACAGGGGGGACGAAACACCATATATTTT. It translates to CASSDKRQGGRNTIYF.

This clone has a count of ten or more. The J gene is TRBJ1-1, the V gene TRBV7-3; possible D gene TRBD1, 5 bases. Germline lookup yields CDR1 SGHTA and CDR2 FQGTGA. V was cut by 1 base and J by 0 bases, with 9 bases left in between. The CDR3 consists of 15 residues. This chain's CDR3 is CASSLMWGVNTEAFF. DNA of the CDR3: TGTGCCAGCAGCTTAATGTGGGGGGTGAACACTGAAGCTTTCTTT.

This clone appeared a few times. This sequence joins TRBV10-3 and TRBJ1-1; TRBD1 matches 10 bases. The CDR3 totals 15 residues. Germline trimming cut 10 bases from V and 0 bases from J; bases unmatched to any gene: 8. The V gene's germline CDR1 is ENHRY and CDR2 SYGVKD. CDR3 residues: CATEGQGGVNTEAFF. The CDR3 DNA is TGTGCCACCGAAGGACAGGGGGGAGTGAACACTGAAGCTTTCTTT.

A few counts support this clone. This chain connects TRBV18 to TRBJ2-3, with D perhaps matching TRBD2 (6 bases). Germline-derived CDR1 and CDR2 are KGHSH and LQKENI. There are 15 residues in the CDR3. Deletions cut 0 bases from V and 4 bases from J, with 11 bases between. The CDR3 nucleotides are TGTGCCAGCTCACCACCGGGAGGTACGGCAGATACGCAGTATTTT. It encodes CASSPPGGTADTQYF. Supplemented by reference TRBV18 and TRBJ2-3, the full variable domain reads NAGVMQNPRHLVRRRGQEARLRCSPMKGHSHVYWYRQLPEEGLKFMVYLQKENIIDESGMPKERFSAEFPKEGPSILRIQQVVRGDSAAYFCASSPPGGTADTQYFGPGTRLTVL.

In DNA, the CDR3 is TGTGCCAGCAGCCAACCGACAGGGACAGGAGCACCCCTCCACTTT. It specifies CASSQPTGTGAPLHF. The chain couples TRBV11-2 to TRBJ1-6, with TRBD1 matching 8 bases. Germline V gives CDR1 SGHAT, CDR2 FQNNGV. This CDR3 is built from 15 residues. The trim removed 5 bases at V and 11 bases at J, leaving 11 bases unmatched. Together with reference TRBV11-2 and TRBJ1-6, the CDR3 gives the full variable domain: EAGVAQSPRYKIIEKRQSVAFWCNPISGHATLYWYQQILGQGPKLLIQFQNNGVVDDSQLPKDRFSAERLKGVDSTLKIQPAKLEDSAVYLCASSQPTGTGAPLHFGNGTRLTVT.